This TCR beta chain was recorded in a study of graft-versus-host responses after intestinal transplantation. The protocol was immunoSEQ multiplex PCR, while the TCRdb copy is restricted to in-frame clones and leaves out a portion. The data hold about 130,000 clones, with around 90% observed a single time. As for this clone: Its antigen is undetermined.

With 3 bases removed from V and 3 bases from J, the gap between germline ends came to 15 bases. CDR3 length: 14 amino acids. Germline V gives CDR1 GTSNPN, CDR2 SVGIG (reference sequence). This receptor was taken from a human donor who received an intestinal transplant. The V call is TRBV30, the J call TRBJ2-7, with D possibly matching TRBD1 (6 bases). The starting material was unstimulated CD4+ T cells sorted from spleen or lymph node cells, obtained before intestinal transplant. The CDR3 DNA is TGTGCCTGGAGCCCACCTACAGGGTTCTACGAGCAGTACTTC. As protein: CAWSPPTGFYEQYF.